This TCR beta chain was sequenced for a study of graft-versus-host responses after intestinal transplantation. Study-wide points: The highest levels of circulating GvH clones went along with early declines in HvG clones after transplant. Allografts carried high graft-versus-host to host-versus-graft clonal ratios in patients having graft-donor T cell macrochimerism.

The method was immunoSEQ multiplex PCR; TCRdb's version includes in-frame clones alone and lacks a portion of them. Of 15,000 or so clones listed, approximately 61% are singletons. V was cut by 1 base and J by 4 bases, with 6 bases left in between. CDR3 length: 13 residues. In germline, CDR1 is SGHDN, CDR2 FVKESK. About this clone: Its antigen is still unknown.

Tissue from the graft was processed to free its intraepithelial and lamina propria lymphocytes. This TCR was sampled from a human patient who received an intestinal transplant, so some T cells may come from the graft donor. The material was ileum tissue, obtained around 730 days after intestinal transplantation. V usage is TRBV14 and J usage is TRBJ2-3; D is unclear. The CDR3 region is CASSQGQSDTQYF. The DNA for the CDR3 is TGTGCCAGCAGCCAAGGCCAGTCAGATACGCAGTATTTT.